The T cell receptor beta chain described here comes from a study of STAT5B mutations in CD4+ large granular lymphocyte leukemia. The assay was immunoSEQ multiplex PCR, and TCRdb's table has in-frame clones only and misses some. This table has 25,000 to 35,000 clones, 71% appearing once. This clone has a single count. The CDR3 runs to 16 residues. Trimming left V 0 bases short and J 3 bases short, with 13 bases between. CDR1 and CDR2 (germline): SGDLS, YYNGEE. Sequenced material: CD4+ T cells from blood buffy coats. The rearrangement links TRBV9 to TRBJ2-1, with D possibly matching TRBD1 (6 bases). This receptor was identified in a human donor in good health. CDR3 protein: CASSVGGRGLYNEQFF. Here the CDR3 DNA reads TGTGCCAGCAGCGTAGGGGGGCGCGGGCTCTACAATGAGCAGTTCTTC.